The sequence of this T cell receptor (beta chain) was determined in a study of T cell repertoires in cytomegalovirus infection. Study context: Indicated by public TCR beta signatures were CMV infection and matching HLA type.

This clonotype was recorded only once. Its target is not known. The V segment lost 6 bases and the J segment 1 base; nucleotides outside the gene matches: 10. CDR3 length equals 17 residues. Germline V gene sequence: CDR1 MNHNY, CDR2 SVGAGI (reference sequence). TCRdb fed the reads into MiXCR, producing one record per CDR3 protein. The profile shows some 590,000 distinct CDR3 sequences, 40% of them singletons. The material was cultured PBMCs, obtained from culture after CMV antigen stimulation. This chain connects TRBV6-6 to TRBJ2-5, with 11 bases matching TRBD2. This clonotype was obtained from a human donor in good health (CMV status not recorded). Some clones in this sample may be carry-over from other donors' samples. CDR3 in amino acids: CASRRGGTSGFQETQYF. The CDR3 coding sequence is TGTGCCAGCAGGAGAGGGGGGACTAGCGGTTTCCAAGAGACCCAGTACTTC.